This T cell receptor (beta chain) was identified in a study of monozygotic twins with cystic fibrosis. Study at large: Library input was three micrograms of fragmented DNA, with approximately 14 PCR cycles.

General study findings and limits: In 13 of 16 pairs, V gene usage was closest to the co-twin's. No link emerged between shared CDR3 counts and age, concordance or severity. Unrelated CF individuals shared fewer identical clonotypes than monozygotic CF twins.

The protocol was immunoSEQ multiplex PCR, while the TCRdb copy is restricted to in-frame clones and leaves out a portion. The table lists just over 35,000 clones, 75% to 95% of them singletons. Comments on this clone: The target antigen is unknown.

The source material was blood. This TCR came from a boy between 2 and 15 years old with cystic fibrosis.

This chain's CDR3 is CASSGPGLAGAQETQYF. The CDR3 DNA reads TGTGCCAGCAGCGGACCGGGACTAGCGGGGGCCCAAGAGACCCAGTACTTC. The chain couples TRBV13 to TRBJ2-5; 14 bases fit TRBD2. V shed 5 bases, J shed 1 base, and the junction held 6 bases outside the gene matches. This CDR3 is 17 amino acids long. CDR1 and CDR2 from the germline V gene are PRHDT and FYEKMQ (reference sequence).